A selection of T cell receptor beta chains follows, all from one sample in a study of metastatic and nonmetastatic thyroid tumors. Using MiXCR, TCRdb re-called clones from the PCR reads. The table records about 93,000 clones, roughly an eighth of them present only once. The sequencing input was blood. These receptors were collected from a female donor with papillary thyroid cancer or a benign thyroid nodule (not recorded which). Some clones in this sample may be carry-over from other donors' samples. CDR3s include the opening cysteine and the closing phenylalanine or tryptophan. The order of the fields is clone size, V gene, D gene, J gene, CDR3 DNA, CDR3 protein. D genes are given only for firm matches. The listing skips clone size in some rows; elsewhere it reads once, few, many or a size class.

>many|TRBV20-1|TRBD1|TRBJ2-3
TGCAGTGCTAGAGGTGGACAGGGGGGCACAGATACGCAGTATTTT
CSARGGQGGTDTQYF
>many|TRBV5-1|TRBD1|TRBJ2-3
TGCGCCAGCAGCCTGCTAGGGACAGGACAAACAGATACGCAGTATTTT
CASSLLGTGQTDTQYF
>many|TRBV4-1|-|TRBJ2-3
TGCGCCAGCAGCCAATTACCACGGGGCCGGCCTGGCTATACGCAGTATTTT
CASSQLPRGRPGYTQYF
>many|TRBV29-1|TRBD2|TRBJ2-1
TGCAGCGCATTACTAGCGGGAGCCGAGCAGTTCTTC
CSALLAGAEQFF
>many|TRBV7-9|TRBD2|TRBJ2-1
TGTGCCAGCAGCGGGGGACTAGCGGTCGCCTATAATGAGCAGTTCTTC
CASSGGLAVAYNEQFF
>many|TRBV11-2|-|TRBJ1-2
TGTGCCAGCAGCTTAGATTTAGGGGTGGGCTACACCTTC
CASSLDLGVGYTF
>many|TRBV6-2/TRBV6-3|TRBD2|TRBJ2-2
TGTGCCAGCAGTTTCCGACTAGCGGGAGCCAACACCGGGGAGCTGTTTTTT
CASSFRLAGANTGELFF
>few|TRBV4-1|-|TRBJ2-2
TGCGCCAGCAGCCAACGGTTTCTAGTGTGGGTGAACACCGGGGAGCTGTTTTTT
CASSQRFLVWVNTGELFF
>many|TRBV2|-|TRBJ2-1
TGTGCCAGCAGTGAGGGGGGGCGGGCTAACAATGAGCAGTTCTTC
CASSEGGRANNEQFF
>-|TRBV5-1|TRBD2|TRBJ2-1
TGCGCCAGCAGCGGACTAGCGGGAGACAATGAGCAGTTCTTC
CASSGLAGDNEQFF
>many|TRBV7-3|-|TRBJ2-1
TGTGCCAGCAGCTTAAAACATCCGAGTAGGCAGTTCTTC
CASSLKHPSRQFF
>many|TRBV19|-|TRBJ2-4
TGTGCCAGTAGTCGGGCTAGCAGGGATGACATTCAGTACTTC
CASSRASRDDIQYF
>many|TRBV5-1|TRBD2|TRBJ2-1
TGCGCCAGCAGCCCTCGGGGGGGAGCGGGAGAGGGGCATGAGCAGTTCTTC
CASSPRGGAGEGHEQFF
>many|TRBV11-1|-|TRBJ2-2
TGTGCCAGCAGCTACGCAGAGGGGTGGGGAACGAACACCGGGGAGCTGTTTTTT
CASSYAEGWGTNTGELFF
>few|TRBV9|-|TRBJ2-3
TGTGCCAGCAGCGTATCCCATGGGGCGAGGGATACGCAGTATTTT
CASSVSHGARDTQYF
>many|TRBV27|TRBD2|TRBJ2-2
TGTGCCAGCAGTACTCGGGGGGGCGGCACCGGGGAGCTGTTTTTT
CASSTRGGGTGELFF
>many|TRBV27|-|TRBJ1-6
TGTGCCAGCAGGGATCGGAATTCACCCCTCCACTTT
CASRDRNSPLHF
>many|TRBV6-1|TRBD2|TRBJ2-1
TGTGCCAGCAGAGGACTAGCGGGAGTGAGTGGCGATGAGCAGTTCTTC
CASRGLAGVSGDEQFF
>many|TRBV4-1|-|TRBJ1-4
TGCGCCAGCACGGGAGGAACAACTAATGAAAAACTGTTTTTT
CASTGGTTNEKLFF
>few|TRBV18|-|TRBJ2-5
TGTGCCAGCTCACCATCTTTGGCCCAAGAGACCCGGTACTTC
CASSPSLAQETRYF
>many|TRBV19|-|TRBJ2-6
TGTGCCAGTAGACAGGGAGGGTCTGGGGCCAACGTCCTGACTTTC
CASRQGGSGANVLTF
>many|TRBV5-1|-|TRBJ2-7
TGCGCCAGCAGCTTGGGAGGACAGTCCGGCGAGCAGTACTTC
CASSLGGQSGEQYF
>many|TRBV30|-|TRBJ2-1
TGTGCCTGGAGTTTACTAGCTTATGAGCAGTTCTTC
CAWSLLAYEQFF
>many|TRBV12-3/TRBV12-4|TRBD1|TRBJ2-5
TGTGCCAGCAGAATCACAGGGGGCGGTTCGGGAGAGACCCAGTACTTC
CASRITGGGSGETQYF
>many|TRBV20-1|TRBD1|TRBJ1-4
TGCAGTGCTAGTGCAGGGGGTAGTAATGAAAAACTGTTTTTT
CSASAGGSNEKLFF
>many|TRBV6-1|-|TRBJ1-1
TGTGCCAGCATCCGACGGGGGGAAGCTTTCTTT
CASIRRGEAFF
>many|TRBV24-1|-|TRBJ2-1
TGTGCCACCAGTGAGCGACGGGACAATGAGCAGTTCTTC
CATSERRDNEQFF
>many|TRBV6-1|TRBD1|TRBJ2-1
TGTGCCAGCAGTCGGACAGGGGTTATCTACAATGAGCAGTTCTTC
CASSRTGVIYNEQFF
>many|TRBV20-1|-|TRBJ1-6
TGCAGTGCTAGAGATCGTTCAGGGTATCCGAATTCACCCCTCCACTTT
CSARDRSGYPNSPLHF
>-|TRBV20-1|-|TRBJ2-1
TGCAGTGCCCTTGTCCGAGTGGTGGGCAGCGAGCAGTTCTTC
CSALVRVVGSEQFF
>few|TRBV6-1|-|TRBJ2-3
TGTGCCAGCCATACATGGTTGCGGGTTAGCACAGATGCGCAGTATTTT
CASHTWLRVSTDAQYF
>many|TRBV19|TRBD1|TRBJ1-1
TGTGCCAGTAGTATCACAGGGGTCGCTGAAGCTTTCTTT
CASSITGVAEAFF
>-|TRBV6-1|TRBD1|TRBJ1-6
TGTGCCAGCAGTACACAGGGGGGCTTCAGCCTCCACTTT
CASSTQGGFSLHF
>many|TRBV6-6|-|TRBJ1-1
TGTGCCAGCAGTTACTCGTTAGGGGGTTCTATGAACACTGAAGCTTTCTTT
CASSYSLGGSMNTEAFF
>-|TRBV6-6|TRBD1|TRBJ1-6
TGTGCCAGCAGTTACCAGGGGGCGGATAATTCACCCCTCCACTTT
CASSYQGADNSPLHF
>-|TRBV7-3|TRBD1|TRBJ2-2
TGTGCCAGCAGGGGGACAGGGCCCGGGGAGCTGTTTTTT
CASRGTGPGELFF
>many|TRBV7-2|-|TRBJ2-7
TGTGCCAGCAGCCATAGGACATCTTACGAGCAGTACTTC
CASSHRTSYEQYF
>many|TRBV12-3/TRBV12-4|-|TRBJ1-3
TGTGCCAGCAGTTTAGGGAGGGGGGCTGGAAACACCATATATTTT
CASSLGRGAGNTIYF
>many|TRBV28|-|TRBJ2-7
TGTGCCAGCAGTTTCGGGCGGAACGAGCAGTACTTC
CASSFGRNEQYF
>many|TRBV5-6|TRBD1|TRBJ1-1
TGTGCCAGCAGCGCAACCGGGACAGGGTTTGAAGCTTTCTTT
CASSATGTGFEAFF
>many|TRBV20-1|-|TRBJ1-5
TGCAGTGCTAGAGATCCCCGGACAATAGCTCAGCCCCAGCATTTT
CSARDPRTIAQPQHF
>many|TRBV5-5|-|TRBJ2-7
TGTGCCAGCAGGCCAGCCACATACGAGCAGTACTTC
CASRPATYEQYF
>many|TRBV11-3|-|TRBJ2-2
TGTGCCAGCAGCCCTAGATTTACCGGGGAGCTGTTTTTT
CASSPRFTGELFF
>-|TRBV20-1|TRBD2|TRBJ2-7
TGCAGTGCTAGAGGGGAGGGGAGCCCAACCTACGAGCAGTACTTC
CSARGEGSPTYEQYF
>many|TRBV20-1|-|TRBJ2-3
TGCAGTGCCCGAGGGTTTAGCACAGATACGCAGTATTTT
CSARGFSTDTQYF
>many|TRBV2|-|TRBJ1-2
TGTGCCAGCAGCGCCCTGACAGCCACCTATGGCTACACCTTC
CASSALTATYGYTF
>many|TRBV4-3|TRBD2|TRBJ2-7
TGCGCCAACAGCCAAGAAGCGGGAGGGAACTACGAGCAGTACTTC
CANSQEAGGNYEQYF
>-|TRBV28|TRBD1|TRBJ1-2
TGTGCCAGCAGTTCACAGGGGCTACCTAACTATGGCTACACCTTC
CASSSQGLPNYGYTF
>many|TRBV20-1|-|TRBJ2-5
TGCAGTGCTAGCGGGCAGGGGACAAAAGAGACCCAGTACTTC
CSASGQGTKETQYF
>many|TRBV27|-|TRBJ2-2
TGTGCCAGCAGTTTATTAAGGACAGTCACCGGGGAGCTGTTTTTT
CASSLLRTVTGELFF
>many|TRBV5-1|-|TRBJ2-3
TGCGCCAGCAGCTCGACTTGGGGTAGCTTGGTAGATACGCAGTATTTT
CASSSTWGSLVDTQYF